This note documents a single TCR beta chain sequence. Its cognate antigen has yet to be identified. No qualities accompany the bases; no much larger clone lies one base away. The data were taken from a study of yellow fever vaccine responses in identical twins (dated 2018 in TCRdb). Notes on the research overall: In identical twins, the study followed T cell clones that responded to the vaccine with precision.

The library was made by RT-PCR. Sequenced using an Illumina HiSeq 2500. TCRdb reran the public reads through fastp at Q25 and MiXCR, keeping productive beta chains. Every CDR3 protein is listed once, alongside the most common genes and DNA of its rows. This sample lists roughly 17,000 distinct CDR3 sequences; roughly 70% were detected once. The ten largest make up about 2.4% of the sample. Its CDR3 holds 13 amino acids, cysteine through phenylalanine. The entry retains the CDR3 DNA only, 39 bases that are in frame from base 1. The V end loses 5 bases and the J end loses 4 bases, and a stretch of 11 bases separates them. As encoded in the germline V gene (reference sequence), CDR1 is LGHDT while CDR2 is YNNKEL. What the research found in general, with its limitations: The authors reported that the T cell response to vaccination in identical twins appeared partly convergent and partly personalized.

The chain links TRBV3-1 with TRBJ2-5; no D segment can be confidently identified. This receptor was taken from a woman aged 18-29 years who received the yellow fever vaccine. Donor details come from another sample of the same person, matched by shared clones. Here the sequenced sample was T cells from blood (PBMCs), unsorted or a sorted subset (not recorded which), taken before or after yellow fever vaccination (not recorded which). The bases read TGTGCCAGCAGCGCCACCAATTTAGAGACCCAGTACTTC. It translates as CASSATNLETQYF.